This record looks at one T cell receptor (beta chain) sequence and its context. Its specific antigen is unknown. The record has no base qualities; no much larger clone is one base away. The germline V end is reduced by 5 bases and the J end by 2 bases; junction bases left unmatched: 10. CDR1 and CDR2 (SGHNT, YYREEE) derive from the germline V gene (reference sequence). From the cysteine through the phenylalanine, the CDR3 covers 15 amino acids. The retained sequence is limited to the CDR3, 45 bases, with the frame set at the first base. This specimen comes from a study of technical replicates of blood from a few donors listed by TCRdb under 2017. Library construction relied on the immunoSEQ multiplex PCR assay. Sourced from immuneACCESS, this table was stored by TCRdb with only in-frame sequences that have V and J called. A share of the clones is absent; for the studies checked, an unresolved V gene accounts for under half, and the remainder has no known explanation. The sample table shows around 76,000 clones, and 75% to 95% are seen once. Roughly 0.25% of the sample comes from the top ten.

This sequence originates from a human donor in good health. Sequencing was done on a sample of T cells isolated from PBMCs. The V and J segments used are TRBV5-4 and TRBJ2-7; 7 bases in the middle match TRBD2. The nucleotide sequence reads as follows: TGTGCCAGCAGGGCGTCGGGAGGTTCCGCCTACGAGCAGTACTTC. Translated, it gives CASRASGGSAYEQYF.